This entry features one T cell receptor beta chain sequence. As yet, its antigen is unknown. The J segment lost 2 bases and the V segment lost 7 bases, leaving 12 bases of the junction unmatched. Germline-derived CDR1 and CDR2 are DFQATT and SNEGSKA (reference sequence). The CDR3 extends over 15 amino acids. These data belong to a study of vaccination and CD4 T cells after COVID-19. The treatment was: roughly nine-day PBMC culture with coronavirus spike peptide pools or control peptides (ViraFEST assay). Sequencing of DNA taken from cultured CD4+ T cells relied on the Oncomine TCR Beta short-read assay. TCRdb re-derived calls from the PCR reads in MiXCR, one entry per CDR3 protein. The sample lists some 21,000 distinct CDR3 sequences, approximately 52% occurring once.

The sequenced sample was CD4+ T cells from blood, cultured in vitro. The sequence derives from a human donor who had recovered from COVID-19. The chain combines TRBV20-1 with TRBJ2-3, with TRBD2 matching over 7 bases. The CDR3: CSVPPGLPSTDTQYF. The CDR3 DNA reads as TGCAGTGTTCCACCGGGACTACCGTCCACAGATACGCAGTATTTT.